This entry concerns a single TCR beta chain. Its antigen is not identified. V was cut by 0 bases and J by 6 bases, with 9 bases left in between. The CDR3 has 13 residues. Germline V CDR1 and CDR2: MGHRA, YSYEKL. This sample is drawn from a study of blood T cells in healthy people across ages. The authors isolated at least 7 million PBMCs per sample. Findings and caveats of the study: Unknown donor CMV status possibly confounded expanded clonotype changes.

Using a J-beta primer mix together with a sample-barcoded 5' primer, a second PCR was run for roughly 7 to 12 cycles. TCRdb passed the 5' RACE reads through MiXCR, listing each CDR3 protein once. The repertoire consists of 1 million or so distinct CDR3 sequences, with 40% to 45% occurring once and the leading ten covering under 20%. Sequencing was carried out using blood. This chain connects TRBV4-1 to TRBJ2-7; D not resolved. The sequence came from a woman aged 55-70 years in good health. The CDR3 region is CASSQDNLSEQYF. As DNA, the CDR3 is TGCGCCAGCAGCCAAGATAATCTGTCCGAGCAGTACTTC.